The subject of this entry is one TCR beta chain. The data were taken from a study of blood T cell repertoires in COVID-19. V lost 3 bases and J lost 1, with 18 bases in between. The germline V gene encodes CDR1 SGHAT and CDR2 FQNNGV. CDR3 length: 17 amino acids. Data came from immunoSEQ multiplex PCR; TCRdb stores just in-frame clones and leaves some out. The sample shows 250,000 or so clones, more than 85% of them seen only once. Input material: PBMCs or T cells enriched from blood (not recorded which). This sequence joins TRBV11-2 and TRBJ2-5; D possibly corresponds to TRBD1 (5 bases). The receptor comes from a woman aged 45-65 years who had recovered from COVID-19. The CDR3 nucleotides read TGTGCCAGCAGCTTGGGGTCGTGGGGCCCGGTCCAAGAGACCCAGTACTTC. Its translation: CASSLGSWGPVQETQYF. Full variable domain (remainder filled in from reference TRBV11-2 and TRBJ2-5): EAGVAQSPRYKIIEKRQSVAFWCNPISGHATLYWYQQILGQGPKLLIQFQNNGVVDDSQLPKDRFSAERLKGVDSTLKIQPAKLEDSAVYLCASSLGSWGPVQETQYFGPGTRLLVL.